This note documents a single T cell receptor beta chain sequence. The sample is drawn from a study of blood T cell repertoires in COVID-19. The germline V and J ends were trimmed by 3 bases and 7 bases, with 12 bases remaining between them. Germline V lookup: CDR1 SNHLY, CDR2 FYNNEI. The CDR3 length is 14 residues. Sequencing was performed with immunoSEQ multiplex PCR; in TCRdb, only in-frame clones are kept and a portion is missing. The sample yields about 400,000 clones, approximately 88% seen once. The material sequenced was PBMCs or T cells enriched from blood (not recorded which). The V and J genes are TRBV2 and TRBJ2-2; tentative D call: TRBD2 (6 bases). The source is a woman aged 40 to 50 with acute COVID-19. The DNA for the CDR3 is TGTGCCAGCAGTGACACAGCGGAGGGCGGGGAGCTGTTTTTT. It translates to CASSDTAEGGELFF.